This entry lists 25 T cell receptor beta chains sequenced from one sample in a study of T cells in Graves' hyperthyroidism and ophthalmopathy. It was RNA transcripts that yielded the amplified TCR beta CDR3 regions. HTBI primers were used for first-round RT-PCR of the TCR CDR3. TCRdb re-analysed the multiplex PCR reads in MiXCR, keeping a single row per CDR3 protein. This table holds around 350,000 distinct CDR3 sequences, about a fifth found once. Specimen: blood. The origin of the receptors is a woman in her late teens or twenties with Graves' hyperthyroidism.

This clonotype was found many times. The genes are TRBV4-2 and TRBJ2-7; 13 bases are shared with TRBD2. This CDR3 has 17 amino acids. The trim removed 4 bases at V and 3 bases at J, leaving 9 bases unmatched. CDR1 LGHNA and CDR2 YNFKEQ come from the germline V gene. CDR3: CASSPGLAGARIYEQYF. Here the CDR3 DNA reads TGTGCCAGCAGCCCTGGACTAGCGGGGGCCCGAATCTACGAGCAGTACTTC.

V gene TRBV30 combines with J gene TRBJ2-7; weak D call: TRBD2 (7 bases). Trimming removed 3 bases at V and 5 bases at J, with 17 bases between. The CDR3 sequence is 14 residues long. The germline gives CDR1 GTSNPN, CDR2 SVGIG (reference sequence). As DNA, the CDR3 is TGTGCCTGGAGGCGAGGGGGGGCTCGGAACGAGCAGTACTTC. Encoded protein: CAWRRGGARNEQYF.

At least ten counts were recorded for this clonotype. The chain joins TRBV5-1 to TRBJ1-1; 9 nucleotides align to TRBD1. Germline CDR1 reads SGHRS; CDR2 reads YFSETQ. This CDR3 contains 16 residues. V shed 5 bases and J 1 base; nucleotides not matched to a gene: 9. CDR3 sequence (DNA): TGCGCCAGCAGTTGGACAGGGGAGGGGAAGAACACTGAAGCTTTCTTT. The encoded protein is CASSWTGEGKNTEAFF. The variable domain in full, with the rest retrieved from reference TRBV5-1 and TRBJ1-1, is KAGVTQTPRYLIKTRGQQVTLSCSPISGHRSVSWYQQTPGQGLQFLFEYFSETQRNKGNFPGRFSGRQFSNSRSEMNVSTLELGDSALYLCASSWTGEGKNTEAFFGQGTRLTVV.

This clonotype was found a few times. The chain has TRBV7-3 and TRBJ2-6, with D uncertain. V was shortened by 2 bases and J by 3 bases, with 8 bases between the two germline ends. The germline gives CDR1 SGHTA, CDR2 FQGTGA. The CDR3 is 15 residues long. In DNA form, the CDR3 reads TGTGCCAGCAGCTTAGAACGCCTTGGGGCCAACGTCCTGACTTTC. Protein product: CASSLERLGANVLTF.

V is TRBV28 and J is TRBJ1-5, with D unclear. The V and J ends lost 2 bases and 1 base respectively, with 9 bases between them. Germline assignment: CDR1 MDHEN and CDR2 SYDVKM. The CDR3 consists of 15 residues. For the CDR3, the DNA is TGTGCCAGCAGTTTAATAGGTAGGAGCAATCAGCCCCAGCATTTT. The encoded protein is CASSLIGRSNQPQHF.

This clonotype showed up just a few times. The chain uses TRBV3-1 and TRBJ1-1; D uncertain. V shed 8 bases and J shed 4 bases, with 14 bases lying between them. Germline V CDR1 and CDR2: LGHDT, YNNKEL (reference sequence). The CDR3 length is 13 residues. Here the CDR3 reads CASFDRGSTEAFF. The CDR3 DNA reads as TGTGCCAGCTTCGACCGAGGGAGCACTGAAGCTTTCTTT.

The CDR3 region is CASRGGARSGYTF. The CDR3 coding sequence is TGTGCCAGCAGGGGCGGGGCTCGGTCGGGCTACACCTTC. V gene TRBV12-3 or TRBV12-4 combines with J gene TRBJ1-2; D possibly corresponds to TRBD1 (5 bases). Trimming pared 6 bases from V and 8 bases from J, leaving 16 bases between. The CDR3 covers 13 residues.

This clonotype has ten or more counts. J is TRBJ2-7 and V is TRBV2, with a tentative D call TRBD2 (5 bases). Trimming pared 6 bases from V and 3 bases from J, leaving 15 bases between. CDR3 length: 14 residues. Germline assignment: CDR1 SNHLY and CDR2 FYNNEI. CDR3 nucleotide sequence: TGTGCCAGCAGGACCGACTACAATGACTACGAGCAGTACTTC. This encodes CASRTDYNDYEQYF. The whole variable domain, filled in from reference TRBV2 and TRBJ2-7, reads EPEVTQTPSHQVTQMGQEVILRCVPISNHLYFYWYRQILGQKVEFLVSFYNNEISEKSEIFDDQFSVERPDGSNFTLKIRSTKLEDSAMYFCASRTDYNDYEQYFGPGTRLTVT.

This clonotype was picked up many times. A clone one base away is much larger, so this may be a read error. V is TRBV12-3 or TRBV12-4 and J is TRBJ1-1; D gene ambiguous. The CDR3 is made up of 15 amino acids. Between the trimmed V and J ends, which lost 8 bases and 3 bases, there was a span of 19 bases. The chain's CDR3 is CASDRKFSGDTEAFF. The CDR3 DNA reads TGTGCCAGCGACCGGAAGTTTTCCGGGGACACTGAAGCTTTCTTT.

Details on this clonotype: With a much larger clone just one base away, this may be a read error. The DNA of the CDR3 is TGTTCCAGTAGTATCTGGGGGGGACAGCCCCAGCATTTT. Its protein product is CSSSIWGGQPQHF. The chain has TRBV19 and TRBJ1-5, with D possibly being TRBD1 (5 bases). Germline assignment: CDR1 LNHDA and CDR2 SQIVND (reference sequence). This CDR3 contains 13 residues. Drawing the rest from reference TRBV19 and TRBJ1-5, the complete variable domain is DGGITQSPKYLFRKEGQNVTLSCEQNLNHDAMYWYRQDPGQGLRLIYYSQIVNDFQKGDIAEGYSVSREKKESFPLTVTSAQKNPTAFYLCSSSIWGGQPQHFGDGTRLSIL.

This clonotype turned up a few times. The chain employs TRBV5-1 and TRBJ2-5; 14 bases map to TRBD2. The CDR3 contains 15 residues. V was clipped by 3 bases and J by 4 bases; unmatched bases: 2. Germline V gene data show CDR1 as SGHRS and CDR2 as YFSETQ. The CDR3 DNA follows: TGCGCCAGCAGCTGGGGGACTAGCGGGAGAGAGACCCAGTACTTC. Its translation is CASSWGTSGRETQYF.

This clonotype has a count of ten or more. The chain is built from TRBV5-5 and TRBJ2-7; 13 bases agree with TRBD2. This CDR3 has 16 residues. Unmatched junction bases numbered 9, after V lost 6 bases and J lost 3 bases. The germline V gene has CDR1 SGHKS and CDR2 YYEKEE (reference sequence). CDR3: CASNHRLAGGYYEQYF. CDR3 DNA: TGTGCCAGCAACCACCGACTAGCGGGGGGTTACTACGAGCAGTACTTC.

Notes on this clonotype: This sequence may be a read error, since a much larger clone differs from it by one base. This chain joins TRBV6-1 and TRBJ2-5; 8 bases align to TRBD1. The germline gives CDR1 MNHNS, CDR2 SASEGT. This CDR3 spans 14 amino acids. CDR3 nucleotides: TGTGCCAGCAGCCGCGGGACAGGTGAAGAGACCAAGTACTTC. Translation: CASSRGTGEETKYF.

This clonotype has only a few counts. The chain employs TRBV4-1 and TRBJ1-1; D remains unclear. CDR3 length equals 13 residues. V dropped 3 bases and J dropped 7 bases, with 12 bases sitting between them. In germline, CDR1 is MGHRA, CDR2 YSYEKL. The CDR3 reads CASSQGVRFEAFF. CDR3 nucleotide sequence: TGCGCCAGCAGCCAGGGCGTTCGCTTTGAAGCTTTCTTT.

This clonotype was counted many times. This rearrangement joins TRBV7-9 to TRBJ1-1; D possibly corresponds to TRBD1 (5 bases). Trimming cost V 6 bases and J 1 base, with 6 bases left between them. Germline V gene lookup returns CDR1 SEHNR and CDR2 FQNEAQ (reference sequence). CDR3 length: 12 amino acids. The DNA of the CDR3 is TGTGCCAGCAGGGGGCAGAACACTGAAGCTTTCTTT. Its translation is CASRGQNTEAFF.

The V call is TRBV12-3 or TRBV12-4, the J call TRBJ1-5; 10 bases are a match to TRBD1. The CDR3 is 17 residues long. V lost 5 bases to trimming and J lost 0 bases; unmatched junction nucleotides: 7. The CDR3 sequence is CASSPPGQGYSNQPQHF. The CDR3 DNA sequence: TGTGCCAGCAGTCCACCGGGACAGGGGTATAGCAATCAGCCCCAGCATTTT.

The sample holds a few counts of this clonotype. A much larger clone lies one base from this, so it may be a read error. The chain has TRBV18 and TRBJ2-7; a possible D gene is TRBD1 (7 bases). Germline V gives CDR1 KGHSH, CDR2 LQKENI. The CDR3 has 15 residues. The CDR3 region is CASSPSQGGRNDQYF. CDR3 nucleotide sequence: TGTGCCAGCTCACCGAGCCAGGGGGGTAGGAACGATCAGTACTTC.

There are many counts of this clonotype. As DNA, the CDR3 is TGTGCCAGCAGCTTAAGGCCGGGACAGGGACCGTTGGAGCAGTACTTC. Residues: CASSLRPGQGPLEQYF. The J gene is TRBJ2-7, the V gene TRBV11-1; 9 bases are shared with TRBD1. The CDR3 is made up of 16 amino acids. Trimming took 2 bases from V and 7 from J; bases not matched to a gene: 12. Germline V gives CDR1 SGHAT, CDR2 FQDESV (reference sequence).

This clonotype was counted many times. This chain uses TRBV29-1 with TRBJ2-7; D ambiguous. Germline loops: CDR1 SQVTM, CDR2 ANQGSEA. V was cut by 2 bases and J by 6 bases, with 11 bases left in between. The CDR3 covers 12 residues. DNA of the CDR3: TGCAGCGTTGAACACACCTCGGGCGAGCAGTACTTC. Translating it yields CSVEHTSGEQYF.

This clonotype was detected many times. V and J are TRBV12-3 or TRBV12-4 and TRBJ2-7, with 8 bases lining up with TRBD1. Trimming at V came to 6 bases and at J to 5 bases, leaving 9 bases not matched to a gene. This CDR3 spans 14 amino acids. This chain's CDR3 is CASRRGRTGHEQYF. The DNA of the CDR3 is TGTGCCAGCAGGCGAGGTCGGACAGGGCACGAGCAGTACTTC.

There are many counts of this clonotype. This chain joins TRBV20-1 and TRBJ2-2, with D unclear. V lost 1 base and J 5 bases, leaving 14 bases between the germline ends. Per germline, CDR1 DFQATT and CDR2 SNEGSKA (reference sequence). CDR3 length equals 15 residues. The DNA of the CDR3 is TGCAGTGCTAGAGCTCCCATGGTGCGAACCGGGGAGCTGTTTTTT. Its translation: CSARAPMVRTGELFF.

This clonotype was counted ten times or more. The rearrangement uses TRBV7-2 and TRBJ1-1; D call uncertain. Trimming removed 2 bases at V and 0 bases at J, with 4 bases between. The CDR3 consists of 13 residues. The V gene's germline CDR1 is SGHTA and CDR2 FQGNSA. In DNA, the CDR3 is TGTGCCAGCAGCTTAATAGTGAACACTGAAGCTTTCTTT. Its protein is CASSLIVNTEAFF.

The rearrangement joins TRBV28 to TRBJ2-4; D not resolved. Germline V gene sequence: CDR1 MDHEN, CDR2 SYDVKM. The length of the CDR3 is 13 residues. Trimming took 7 bases from V and 3 from J, leaving 10 bases between them. The chain's CDR3 is CASIKADKNIQYF. CDR3 coding DNA: TGTGCCAGCATCAAAGCAGACAAAAACATTCAGTACTTC. The variable domain in full, with the rest retrieved from reference TRBV28 and TRBJ2-4, is DVKVTQSSRYLVKRTGEKVFLECVQDMDHENMFWYRQDPGLGLRLIYFSYDVKMKEKGDIPEGYSVSREKKERFSLILESASTNQTSMYLCASIKADKNIQYFGAGTRLSVL.

This clonotype was counted between two and nine times. One junction end disagrees with the germline gene, perhaps due to a read error. The chain employs TRBV27 and TRBJ1-5, with a tentative D call TRBD1 (6 bases). The germline gives CDR1 MNHEY, CDR2 SMNVEV (reference sequence). The CDR3 totals 14 residues. This CDR3 is CAISRGGGNQPQHF. CDR3 nucleotides: TGTGCCATCAGTAGGGGGGGGGGCAATCAGCCCCAGCATTTT.

This clonotype has ten or more counts. The chain carries TRBV4-1 and TRBJ1-5; D is perhaps TRBD1 (5 bases). Trimming stripped 3 bases from V and 0 bases from J, with 18 bases between. This CDR3 is built from 18 residues. Germline loops: CDR1 MGHRA, CDR2 YSYEKL. CDR3 protein: CASSHIPFIQVSNQPQHF. For the CDR3, the DNA is TGCGCCAGCAGCCATATCCCTTTTATACAGGTTAGCAATCAGCCCCAGCATTTT.